These 15 T cell receptor beta chains originate from one sample sequenced in a study of T cell repertoires in cytomegalovirus infection. Via MiXCR, TCRdb re-called the reads, giving one row per CDR3 protein. This table holds about 98,000 distinct CDR3 sequences, 16% found once. Sequenced input: PBMCs. These receptors all stem from a human donor in good health (CMV status not recorded). Some clones in this sample may be carry-over from other donors' samples.

The table lists this clonotype with a few counts. This chain uses TRBV28 with TRBJ1-5; TRBD1 might be the D (6 bases). Germline CDR1 and CDR2: MDHEN and SYDVKM. This CDR3 comprises 14 residues. The V end was cut by 4 bases, the J end by 4 bases, with 11 bases between. The DNA of the CDR3 is TGTGCCAGCAGTTCTGGACAGAGAAATCAGCCCCAGCATTTT. As protein: CASSSGQRNQPQHF.

This clonotype has a handful of counts. The V call is TRBV20-1, the J call TRBJ2-7; the D is unclear. CDR3 size: 13 residues. V lost 0 bases and J 4 bases, leaving 10 bases between the germline ends. Per the germline V gene, CDR1 is DFQATT and CDR2 is SNEGSKA (reference sequence). CDR3 protein: CSARETDGYEQYF. The CDR3, as DNA: TGCAGTGCTAGAGAAACGGACGGATACGAGCAGTACTTC.

This clonotype showed up just a few times. The junction shows a germline mismatch at one end, possibly a read error. V is TRBV5-1 and J is TRBJ1-1, with D unclear. Germline V gene sequence: CDR1 SGHRS, CDR2 YFSETQ. This CDR3 region has 14 residues. CDR3 sequence reads: CASSLDDRNSEAFF. Written as DNA, the CDR3 is TGCGCCAGCAGCTTGGATGATCGGAACAGTGAAGCTTTCTTT.

In this sample, this clonotype turned up many times. The CDR3 DNA sequence: TGTGCCAGCAGCACTCAAGCGGGGGCAGAGACCCAGTACTTC. Translating it yields CASSTQAGAETQYF. The rearrangement uses TRBV7-2 and TRBJ2-5; 8 nucleotides match TRBD2. Trimming took 5 bases from V and 4 from J; bases not matched to a gene: 6. The CDR3 is made up of 14 amino acids. Germline CDR1 reads SGHTA; CDR2 reads FQGNSA.

This chain links TRBV5-4 with TRBJ1-2; no reliable D call. This CDR3 is 12 amino acids long. Looked up from germline, CDR1 is SGHNT and CDR2 is YYREEE (reference sequence). V lost 2 bases, J lost 4 bases, and 6 bases lay in between. CDR3 in amino acids: CASSFGLYGYTF. The CDR3 nucleotides read TGTGCCAGCAGCTTCGGACTCTATGGCTACACCTTC.

The chain combines TRBV13 with TRBJ1-1; D gene uncertain. V lost 5 bases, J lost 6 bases, and 16 bases lay in between. This CDR3 has 14 residues. Germline CDR1 reads PRHDT; CDR2 reads FYEKMQ (reference sequence). The CDR3 reads CASSPMTAYPEAFF. DNA for the CDR3: TGTGCCAGCAGCCCTATGACGGCGTACCCTGAAGCTTTCTTT.

This clonotype was found a few times. The chain employs TRBV5-6 and TRBJ1-1; 11 bases are shared with TRBD1. J was trimmed by 6 bases and V by 4 bases; bases with no gene match: 5. The CDR3 extends over 14 amino acids. From germline, CDR1 is SGHDT and CDR2 YYEEEE. The CDR3 protein is CASSPPGQGAEAFF. The CDR3 bases are TGTGCCAGCAGCCCACCGGGACAGGGGGCTGAAGCTTTCTTT.

With regard to this clonotype: A much more abundant neighbour one base away suggests this may be a read error. The chain couples TRBV11-3 to TRBJ2-2; a weak D match, TRBD2 (6 bases). This CDR3 has 14 amino acids. Germline V gene lookup returns CDR1 SGHNT and CDR2 YENEEA. DNA for the CDR3: TGTGCCGGCAGCCCCTGGGAGGCGGCCGGGGAGCTGTTTTTT. It is translated as CAGSPWEAAGELFF.

The genes are TRBV12-3 or TRBV12-4 and TRBJ1-1; 8 bases line up with TRBD1. This CDR3 spans 15 amino acids. J gave up 3 bases and V 6 bases, and 9 bases lay outside the gene matches. For the CDR3, the DNA is TGTGCCAGCAGAATCACAGGGGGGGGAGACACTGAAGCTTTCTTT. Amino acids: CASRITGGGDTEAFF.

This clonotype was seen ten or more times. The V gene is TRBV7-3, the J gene TRBJ2-2; 9 bases fit TRBD1. The CDR3 contains 15 residues. Losses at the gene ends were 6 bases for V and 2 bases for J; bases not matched to a gene: 4. Germline loops: CDR1 SGHTA, CDR2 FQGTGA. The CDR3 DNA reads as TGTGCCAGCAGTCCGGACAGGGGAAACACCGGGGAGCTGTTTTTT. Its translation is CASSPDRGNTGELFF.

The chain joins TRBV20-1 to TRBJ1-1; 9 bases fit TRBD1. V was clipped by 1 base and J by 10 bases; unmatched bases: 10. The CDR3 is made up of 14 amino acids. From germline, CDR1 is DFQATT and CDR2 SNEGSKA (reference sequence). The CDR3 reads CSARGDRASSLAFF. The CDR3 DNA reads as TGCAGTGCTAGAGGGGACAGGGCCTCCTCTTTAGCTTTCTTT.

This clonotype was detected only a few times. This chain links TRBV28 with TRBJ1-2; 11 nucleotides match TRBD1. V shed 6 bases, J shed 4 bases, and the junction held 16 bases outside the gene matches. The germline V gene has CDR1 MDHEN and CDR2 SYDVKM. This CDR3 is built from 18 residues. CDR3 residues: CASSSFRYPGQGGYGYTF. CDR3 bases: TGTGCCAGCAGCTCCTTCCGTTACCCGGGACAGGGGGGCTATGGCTACACCTTC.

On this clonotype itself: This CDR3 is missing its conserved last phenylalanine or tryptophan, likely due to a read error. The chain employs TRBV12-3 or TRBV12-4 and TRBJ2-1; TRBD1 might be the D (6 bases). Trimming cost V 4 bases and J 6 bases, with 19 bases left between them. This CDR3 has 16 residues. This CDR3 reads CASSWKRQGTGNEQFI. The CDR3, as DNA: TGTGCCAGCAGTTGGAAAAGGCAGGGGACCGGCAATGAGCAGTTCATC.

The sample holds many counts of this clonotype. This chain joins TRBV12-3 or TRBV12-4 and TRBJ2-7; D is ambiguous. This CDR3 region has 16 residues. Trimming pared 6 bases from V and 2 bases from J, leaving 20 bases between. This CDR3 is CASSPSLLGGTYEQYF. As DNA, the CDR3 is TGTGCCAGCAGCCCCTCCCTCCTAGGCGGTACCTACGAGCAGTACTTC.

The chain combines TRBV4-2 with TRBJ1-5, with D possibly being TRBD1 (5 bases). Trimming took off 4 bases at V and 1 base at J, with 11 bases between the two ends. CDR1 is LGHNA, CDR2 YNFKEQ, per germline. CDR3 length: 15 residues. The CDR3 protein is CASSRGEQSNQPQHF. As DNA, the CDR3 is TGTGCCAGCAGCCGGGGGGAGCAAAGCAATCAGCCCCAGCATTTT.